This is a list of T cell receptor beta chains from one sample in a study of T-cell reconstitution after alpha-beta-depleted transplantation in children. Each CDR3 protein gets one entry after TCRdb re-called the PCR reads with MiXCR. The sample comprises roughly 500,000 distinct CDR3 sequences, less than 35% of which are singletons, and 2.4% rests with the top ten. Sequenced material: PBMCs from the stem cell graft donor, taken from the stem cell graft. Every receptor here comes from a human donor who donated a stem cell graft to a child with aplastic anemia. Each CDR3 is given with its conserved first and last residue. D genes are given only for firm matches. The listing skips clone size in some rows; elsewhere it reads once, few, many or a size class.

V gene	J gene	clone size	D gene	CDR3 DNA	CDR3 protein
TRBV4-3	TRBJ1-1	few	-	TGCGCCAGCAGCCGCACAGGGTTGAACACTGAAGCTTTCTTT	CASSRTGLNTEAFF
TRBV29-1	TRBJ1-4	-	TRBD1	TGCAGCGTGGCCTACGGGACAGGGGCCCTAAATGAAAAACTGTTTTTT	CSVAYGTGALNEKLFF
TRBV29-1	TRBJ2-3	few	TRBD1	TGCAGCGGAGGACAGGGGAGCACAGATACGCAGTATTTT	CSGGQGSTDTQYF
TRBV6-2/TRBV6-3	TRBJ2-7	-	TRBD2	TGTGCCAGCAGTCCCCTGGCGGGAGGAATCCACGAGCAGTACTTC	CASSPLAGGIHEQYF
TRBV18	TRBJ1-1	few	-	TGTGCCAGCTCACCACCGGGTCTGGGGGCGAACACTGAAGCTTTCTTT	CASSPPGLGANTEAFF
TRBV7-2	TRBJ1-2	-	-	TGTGCCAGCAGTCATGAGCGCTATGGCTACACCTTC	CASSHERYGYTF
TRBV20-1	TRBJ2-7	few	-	TGCAGTGTCAAGGGCCAGAGCTCCTACGAGCAGTACTTC	CSVKGQSSYEQYF
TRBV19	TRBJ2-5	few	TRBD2	TGTGCCAGCCGACCGCCCGGGGGGGGAGAGACCCAGTACTTC	CASRPPGGGETQYF
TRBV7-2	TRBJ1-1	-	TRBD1	TGTGCCAGCAGCACTAGGGGACAGGGGGCCAAGACTGAAGCTTTCTTT	CASSTRGQGAKTEAFF
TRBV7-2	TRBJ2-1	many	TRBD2	TGTGCCAGCAGCTTAATAGCGGGAGGGCCCAATGAGCAGTTCTTC	CASSLIAGGPNEQFF
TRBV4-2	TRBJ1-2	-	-	TGTGCCAGCAGCCAAGAGTTAGCGGGCCAAATCTATGGCTACACCTTC	CASSQELAGQIYGYTF
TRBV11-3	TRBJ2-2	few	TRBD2	TGTGCCAGCAGCCACCGGACTAGCGGGAGCGGGGAGCTGTTTTTT	CASSHRTSGSGELFF
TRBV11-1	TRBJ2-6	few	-	TGTGCCAGCAGCCACCCGGAAAACTCTGGGGCCAACGTCCTGACTTTC	CASSHPENSGANVLTF
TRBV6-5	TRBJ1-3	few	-	TGTGCCAGCAGTTGGGGTGGTGGAAACACCATATATTTT	CASSWGGGNTIYF
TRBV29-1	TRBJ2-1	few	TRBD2	TGCAGCGTTGAATATGCGGCTAGCGGGGAGAGTGCCTACAATGAGCAGTTCTTC	CSVEYAASGESAYNEQFF
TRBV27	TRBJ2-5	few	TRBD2	TGTGCCAGCAGCCCGCGGGGCCTTAGAATAGCGGGTATGACCCAGTACTTC	CASSPRGLRIAGMTQYF
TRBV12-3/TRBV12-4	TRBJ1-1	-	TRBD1	TGTGCCAGCAGTCCCGAGGGACAGACGAACACTGAAGCTTTCTTT	CASSPEGQTNTEAFF
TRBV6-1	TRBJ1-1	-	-	TGTGCCAGCAGAAAGGACAGAAACGGCCTGAACACTGAAGCTTTCTTT	CASRKDRNGLNTEAFF
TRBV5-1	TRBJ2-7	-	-	TGCGCCAGCAGCTTGAGTGGCGGCGGGTACGAGCAGTACTTC	CASSLSGGGYEQYF
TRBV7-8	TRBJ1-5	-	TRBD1	TGTGCCAGCAGCATCTCCGGGACAGGGAGCAATCAGCCCCAGCATTTT	CASSISGTGSNQPQHF
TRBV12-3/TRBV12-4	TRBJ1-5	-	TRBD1	TGTGCCAGCAGCCGAGGGACAGGGGGCTCGGGCCAGCCCCAGCATTTT	CASSRGTGGSGQPQHF
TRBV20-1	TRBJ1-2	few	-	TGCAGTGCTAGGGGCAGGCTGGACTATGGCTACACCTTC	CSARGRLDYGYTF
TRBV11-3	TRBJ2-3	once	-	TGTGCCAGCAGCTTAGATAGCCAGAGCACAGATACGCAGTATTTT	CASSLDSQSTDTQYF
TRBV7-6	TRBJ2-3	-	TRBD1	TGTGCCAGCAGCTGGGGGACAGGGAAGACCACAGATACGCAGTATTTT	CASSWGTGKTTDTQYF
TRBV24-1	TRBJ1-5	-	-	TGTGCCACCAGTGATCGAGGGGGTTCCGGCAATCAGCCCCAGCATTTT	CATSDRGGSGNQPQHF
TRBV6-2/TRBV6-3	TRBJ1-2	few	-	TGTGCCAGCAGTTATCTTTTGGAAGGCGCGGTTGACACCTTC	CASSYLLEGAVDTF
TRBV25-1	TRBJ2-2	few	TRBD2	TGTGCCAGCAGTGAGGGGGGGGCTAGCGGGAATACCGGGGAGCTGTTTTTT	CASSEGGASGNTGELFF
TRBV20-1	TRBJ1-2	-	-	TGCAGTGCCCCTGGAAGCGGCCACTATGGCTACACCTTC	CSAPGSGHYGYTF
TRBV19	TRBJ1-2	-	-	TGTGCCAGTAGTATTGAAAGGGCCAGACACTATGGCTACACCTTC	CASSIERARHYGYTF
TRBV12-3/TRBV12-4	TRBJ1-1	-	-	TGTGCCAGCAGTCCTCAAGGGGGGCTCCGCCACACTGAAGCTTTCTTT	CASSPQGGLRHTEAFF
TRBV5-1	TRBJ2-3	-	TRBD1	TGCGCCAGCAGCGGTAGGGGGCCGGAAGATACGCAGTATTTT	CASSGRGPEDTQYF
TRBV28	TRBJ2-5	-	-	TGTGCCAGCAGTCCCTCTAACGGCAAGACCCAGTACTTC	CASSPSNGKTQYF
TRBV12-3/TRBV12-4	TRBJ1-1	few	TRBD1	TGTGCCAGCAGCCGTGACAGGGGCTTAGCTTTCTTT	CASSRDRGLAFF
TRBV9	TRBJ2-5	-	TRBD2	TGTGCCAGCAGCACTCTAGCGGGAACTAAAGAGACCCAGTACTTC	CASSTLAGTKETQYF
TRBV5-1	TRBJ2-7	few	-	TGCGCCAGCAGCACCGAGGGACCCCTAGTGGAGCAGTACTTC	CASSTEGPLVEQYF
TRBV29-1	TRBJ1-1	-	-	TGCAGCGTTGGATCTCATCTGACAGGCACGAACACTGAAGCTTTCTTT	CSVGSHLTGTNTEAFF
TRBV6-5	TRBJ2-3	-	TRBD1	TGTGCCAGCAGTTTCACCCCTGGGACAGGGACAGATACGCAGTATTTT	CASSFTPGTGTDTQYF